A selection of T cell receptor beta chains follows, all from one sample in a study of OX40 agonist ivuxolimab in advanced cancers. This table comes from immunoSEQ multiplex PCR, and its TCRdb copy is limited to in-frame clones, with some not included. Here the sample spans tens of thousands of clones, about 89% being singletons. The starting material was CD4+ or CD8+ T cells sorted from blood, obtained in a trial of the OX40 agonist ivuxolimab. The receptors derive from an adult with an advanced solid tumor such as melanoma, head and neck, liver or kidney cancer. Each CDR3 is given with its conserved first and last residue. Each record gives: D gene, V gene, clone size, J gene, CDR3 DNA, CDR3 protein. A D gene is named only where the DNA matches it firmly. Clone size is given for some rows only: seen once, a few or many times, or a class if the clone is expanded.

D: TRBD1; V: TRBV5-1; size: NA; J: TRBJ2-3; DNA: TGCGCCAGCAGCTTGTTGCCGTTTGGACAGGGGCAGGGGGATACGCAGTATTTT; CDR3: CASSLLPFGQGQGDTQYF
D: NA; V: TRBV7-3; size: NA; J: TRBJ2-1; DNA: TGTGCCAGCAGCTTGTTGGCATACTCCTACAATGAGCAGTTCTTC; CDR3: CASSLLAYSYNEQFF
D: NA; V: TRBV5-1; size: NA; J: TRBJ1-2; DNA: TGCGCCAGCAGCGAAAACGAAGGCTACACCTTC; CDR3: CASSENEGYTF
D: NA; V: TRBV6-1; size: once; J: TRBJ2-2; DNA: TGTGCCAGCAGTGAAAATTGGGGAAAGGACACCGGGGAGCTGTTTTTT; CDR3: CASSENWGKDTGELFF
D: NA; V: TRBV28; size: NA; J: TRBJ1-2; DNA: TGTGCCAGCAGTGATAGTCGCAGGATTTTTGACGGGGGCTACACCTTC; CDR3: CASSDSRRIFDGGYTF
D: TRBD1; V: TRBV28; size: NA; J: TRBJ2-2; DNA: TGTGCCAGCAGTTTGGGGGACAGGGACACCGGGGAGCTGTTTTTT; CDR3: CASSLGDRDTGELFF
D: TRBD1; V: TRBV18; size: NA; J: TRBJ1-2; DNA: TGTGCCAGCTCACCGGACAGGGTCGACTACACCTTC; CDR3: CASSPDRVDYTF
D: NA; V: TRBV19; size: NA; J: TRBJ1-1; DNA: TGTGCCAGTAAGGCACAGGGCCGCAAAATGAACACTGAAGCTTTCTTT; CDR3: CASKAQGRKMNTEAFF
D: NA; V: TRBV7-2; size: NA; J: TRBJ2-7; DNA: TGTGCCAGCAGCCGTAGCGGTCTCTCCTACGAGCAGTACTTC; CDR3: CASSRSGLSYEQYF
D: NA; V: TRBV29-1; size: once; J: TRBJ1-3; DNA: TGCAGCGTTGCGTTGGGGACACAGGGAAACACCATATATTTT; CDR3: CSVALGTQGNTIYF
D: NA; V: TRBV18; size: NA; J: TRBJ2-7; DNA: TGTGCCAGCTCACCAGGACTTGTCTCCTACGAGCAGTACTTC; CDR3: CASSPGLVSYEQYF
D: NA; V: TRBV28; size: NA; J: TRBJ1-1; DNA: TGTGCCAGCAGCTACCCATTGAACACTGAAGCTTTCTTT; CDR3: CASSYPLNTEAFF
D: NA; V: TRBV19; size: NA; J: TRBJ1-2; DNA: TGTGCCAGTAGTATCCATACAGGAGGGGTGGGCTACACCTTC; CDR3: CASSIHTGGVGYTF
D: NA; V: TRBV2; size: once; J: TRBJ2-1; DNA: TGTGCCAGCAGTTCGGACGTGGGAAATGAGCAGTTCTTC; CDR3: CASSSDVGNEQFF
D: TRBD2; V: TRBV29-1; size: NA; J: TRBJ2-1; DNA: TGCAGCGTTGAAGATGGACTAGCGGTGGATGAGCAGTTCTTC; CDR3: CSVEDGLAVDEQFF
D: NA; V: TRBV6-6; size: NA; J: TRBJ1-5; DNA: TGTGCCAGCAGCCACCCCCCGGGACTGATTAATCAGCCCCAGCATTTT; CDR3: CASSHPPGLINQPQHF
D: NA; V: TRBV19; size: NA; J: TRBJ2-3; DNA: TGTGCCAGTAAAGAAGACTTCCGTTTTGCGACAGATACGCAGTATTTT; CDR3: CASKEDFRFATDTQYF
D: TRBD1; V: TRBV5-1; size: NA; J: TRBJ2-7; DNA: TGCGCCAGCAGCTTCGACAGGGGCTTCTACGAGCAGTACTTC; CDR3: CASSFDRGFYEQYF
D: TRBD1; V: TRBV13; size: NA; J: TRBJ2-7; DNA: TGTGCCAGCAGCGCCCTTCGGACAGGGCTATACGAGCAGTACTTC; CDR3: CASSALRTGLYEQYF
D: TRBD1; V: TRBV5-1; size: NA; J: TRBJ2-7; DNA: TGCGCCAGCAGCCGAGGGGACAGTCCATTTCGAGACGAGCAGTACTTC; CDR3: CASSRGDSPFRDEQYF
D: NA; V: TRBV5-4; size: NA; J: TRBJ2-7; DNA: TGTGCCAGCAGCTCGAAGACGCAGAGCTCCTACGAGCAGTACTTC; CDR3: CASSSKTQSSYEQYF
D: NA; V: TRBV19; size: NA; J: TRBJ1-2; DNA: TGTGCCAGTAGTAACCTGACTCTAGCTAACTATGGCTACACCTTC; CDR3: CASSNLTLANYGYTF
D: TRBD2; V: TRBV6-6; size: NA; J: TRBJ2-7; DNA: TGTGCCAGCAAATCGGGGACTAGCGGATACGAGCAGTACTTC; CDR3: CASKSGTSGYEQYF
D: NA; V: TRBV5-1; size: NA; J: TRBJ2-3; DNA: TGCGCCAGCAGCTTGGGCGGGTCTAGCACAGATACGCAGTATTTT; CDR3: CASSLGGSSTDTQYF
D: NA; V: TRBV7-9; size: NA; J: TRBJ1-2; DNA: TGTGCCAGCTATACAGGGTCCTCCCTTTATGGCTACACCTTC; CDR3: CASYTGSSLYGYTF
D: NA; V: TRBV5-1; size: once; J: TRBJ2-3; DNA: TGCGCCAGCAGCTTCGCACAGAACACAGATACGCAGTATTTT; CDR3: CASSFAQNTDTQYF
D: TRBD1; V: TRBV28; size: NA; J: TRBJ2-5; DNA: TGTGCCAGCAGTCCTGGCAGGGGGCATCAAGAGACCCAGTACTTC; CDR3: CASSPGRGHQETQYF
D: TRBD1; V: TRBV7-7; size: NA; J: TRBJ2-5; DNA: TGTGCTAGCAGCGCGACAGGGACCCAAGAGACCCAGTACTTC; CDR3: CASSATGTQETQYF
D: NA; V: TRBV2; size: NA; J: TRBJ1-2; DNA: TGTGCCAGCAGTTACCAGGGAACACATGGCTACACCTTC; CDR3: CASSYQGTHGYTF
D: NA; V: TRBV14; size: NA; J: TRBJ2-7; DNA: TGTGCCAGCAGCTCTTCCGGGACCCCCAGCTCCTACGAGCAGTACTTC; CDR3: CASSSSGTPSSYEQYF
D: TRBD2; V: TRBV19; size: NA; J: TRBJ2-1; DNA: TGTGCCAGTAGTACCCTTACTAGCGGGGCCTCCTCCGAGCAGTTCTTC; CDR3: CASSTLTSGASSEQFF
D: NA; V: TRBV6-4; size: NA; J: TRBJ1-2; DNA: TGTGCCAGCAGTGACTCCGAGGCGGGGCCTAGCTATGGCTACACCTTC; CDR3: CASSDSEAGPSYGYTF
D: TRBD1; V: TRBV9; size: NA; J: TRBJ2-2; DNA: TGTGCCAGCAGCCCACAAGGGACAGCCCTTACCGGGGAGCTGTTTTTT; CDR3: CASSPQGTALTGELFF
D: TRBD1; V: TRBV5-1; size: few; J: TRBJ1-1; DNA: TGCGCCAGCAGCTTCGGGACAGGGGGCGACTCCACTGAAGCTTTCTTT; CDR3: CASSFGTGGDSTEAFF
D: NA; V: TRBV25-1; size: NA; J: TRBJ1-1; DNA: TGTGCCAGCAGTGTCCCAGAGGGTGTTGAAGCTTTCTTT; CDR3: CASSVPEGVEAFF
D: TRBD1; V: TRBV7-9; size: NA; J: TRBJ1-1; DNA: TGTGCCAGCAGCTCCGACAGGGGCGTCGTCTTTTTCAACACTGAAGCTTTCTTT; CDR3: CASSSDRGVVFFNTEAFF
D: TRBD1; V: TRBV9; size: NA; J: TRBJ1-5; DNA: TGTGCCAGCAGCGTAGGAGGAGGGACAGGACCTCAGCCCCAGCATTTT; CDR3: CASSVGGGTGPQPQHF
D: NA; V: TRBV10-2; size: NA; J: TRBJ2-7; DNA: TGCGCCAGCAGCCGCAGGCAGGGGTATGGTTCCTACGAGCAGTACTTC; CDR3: CASSRRQGYGSYEQYF
D: TRBD1; V: TRBV5-1; size: NA; J: TRBJ2-7; DNA: TGCGCCAGCAGCTTGGCCAGGCAGGGGGCAAGGGAGCAGTACTTC; CDR3: CASSLARQGAREQYF
D: NA; V: TRBV5-1; size: NA; J: TRBJ1-3; DNA: TGCGCCAGCAGCTTGGACCTGGCAGCTGGAAACACCATATATTTT; CDR3: CASSLDLAAGNTIYF
D: TRBD1; V: TRBV19; size: once; J: TRBJ2-7; DNA: TGTGCCAGTAGTATAGCACAGGGGGTTCGCGAGCAGTACTTC; CDR3: CASSIAQGVREQYF
D: NA; V: TRBV7-8; size: NA; J: TRBJ2-5; DNA: TGTGCCAGCAGCTTAGTAGGGGGGTTGAAGACCCAGTACTTC; CDR3: CASSLVGGLKTQYF
D: NA; V: TRBV5-1; size: NA; J: TRBJ1-6; DNA: TGCGCCAGCAGAGAACAGCCTGGGTCACCCCTCCACTTT; CDR3: CASREQPGSPLHF
D: NA; V: TRBV5-1; size: NA; J: TRBJ2-7; DNA: TGCGCCAGCAGCCGCGACCCCGGGACCTCCTACGAGCAGTACTTC; CDR3: CASSRDPGTSYEQYF
D: NA; V: TRBV5-1; size: NA; J: TRBJ2-6; DNA: TGCGCCAGCAGCCCGCTAACTGGGGCCAACGTCCTGACTTTC; CDR3: CASSPLTGANVLTF
D: TRBD2; V: TRBV5-1; size: NA; J: TRBJ2-3; DNA: TGCGCCAGCAGCTTGGCGGGAGGAACAGATACGCAGTATTTT; CDR3: CASSLAGGTDTQYF
D: TRBD1; V: TRBV10-3; size: NA; J: TRBJ1-2; DNA: TGTGCCATCAGTGAGATAAGGGGACAGGGAAGCTACACCTTC; CDR3: CAISEIRGQGSYTF
D: NA; V: TRBV19; size: NA; J: TRBJ2-2; DNA: TGTGCCAGTAGTTTCGGGGGCACCGGGGAGCTGTTTTTT; CDR3: CASSFGGTGELFF
D: NA; V: TRBV9; size: NA; J: TRBJ2-3; DNA: TGTGCCAGCAGCGTAGATGGCCTAGCGCGAGATACGCAGTATTTT; CDR3: CASSVDGLARDTQYF
D: TRBD2; V: TRBV5-6; size: NA; J: TRBJ2-5; DNA: TGTGCCAGCAGCTTGGGGGGACTAGCCGTTTTTCGGACCCAGTACTTC; CDR3: CASSLGGLAVFRTQYF